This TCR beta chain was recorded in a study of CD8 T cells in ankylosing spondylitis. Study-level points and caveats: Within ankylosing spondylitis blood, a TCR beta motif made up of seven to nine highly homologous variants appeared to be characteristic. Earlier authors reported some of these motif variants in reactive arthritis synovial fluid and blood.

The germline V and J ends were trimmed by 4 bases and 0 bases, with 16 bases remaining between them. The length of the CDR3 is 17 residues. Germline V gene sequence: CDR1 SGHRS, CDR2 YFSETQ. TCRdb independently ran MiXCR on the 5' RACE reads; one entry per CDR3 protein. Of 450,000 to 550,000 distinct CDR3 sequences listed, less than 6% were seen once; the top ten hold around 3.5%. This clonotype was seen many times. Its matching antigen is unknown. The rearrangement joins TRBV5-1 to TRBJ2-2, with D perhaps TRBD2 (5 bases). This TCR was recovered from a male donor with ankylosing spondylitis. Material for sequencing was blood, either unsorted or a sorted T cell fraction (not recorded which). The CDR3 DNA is TGCGCCAGCAGCACTTTAGTGGGAGTCGCGAACACCGGGGAGCTGTTTTTT. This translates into CASSTLVGVANTGELFF. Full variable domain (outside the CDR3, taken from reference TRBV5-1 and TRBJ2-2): KAGVTQTPRYLIKTRGQQVTLSCSPISGHRSVSWYQQTPGQGLQFLFEYFSETQRNKGNFPGRFSGRQFSNSRSEMNVSTLELGDSALYLCASSTLVGVANTGELFFGEGSRLTVL.